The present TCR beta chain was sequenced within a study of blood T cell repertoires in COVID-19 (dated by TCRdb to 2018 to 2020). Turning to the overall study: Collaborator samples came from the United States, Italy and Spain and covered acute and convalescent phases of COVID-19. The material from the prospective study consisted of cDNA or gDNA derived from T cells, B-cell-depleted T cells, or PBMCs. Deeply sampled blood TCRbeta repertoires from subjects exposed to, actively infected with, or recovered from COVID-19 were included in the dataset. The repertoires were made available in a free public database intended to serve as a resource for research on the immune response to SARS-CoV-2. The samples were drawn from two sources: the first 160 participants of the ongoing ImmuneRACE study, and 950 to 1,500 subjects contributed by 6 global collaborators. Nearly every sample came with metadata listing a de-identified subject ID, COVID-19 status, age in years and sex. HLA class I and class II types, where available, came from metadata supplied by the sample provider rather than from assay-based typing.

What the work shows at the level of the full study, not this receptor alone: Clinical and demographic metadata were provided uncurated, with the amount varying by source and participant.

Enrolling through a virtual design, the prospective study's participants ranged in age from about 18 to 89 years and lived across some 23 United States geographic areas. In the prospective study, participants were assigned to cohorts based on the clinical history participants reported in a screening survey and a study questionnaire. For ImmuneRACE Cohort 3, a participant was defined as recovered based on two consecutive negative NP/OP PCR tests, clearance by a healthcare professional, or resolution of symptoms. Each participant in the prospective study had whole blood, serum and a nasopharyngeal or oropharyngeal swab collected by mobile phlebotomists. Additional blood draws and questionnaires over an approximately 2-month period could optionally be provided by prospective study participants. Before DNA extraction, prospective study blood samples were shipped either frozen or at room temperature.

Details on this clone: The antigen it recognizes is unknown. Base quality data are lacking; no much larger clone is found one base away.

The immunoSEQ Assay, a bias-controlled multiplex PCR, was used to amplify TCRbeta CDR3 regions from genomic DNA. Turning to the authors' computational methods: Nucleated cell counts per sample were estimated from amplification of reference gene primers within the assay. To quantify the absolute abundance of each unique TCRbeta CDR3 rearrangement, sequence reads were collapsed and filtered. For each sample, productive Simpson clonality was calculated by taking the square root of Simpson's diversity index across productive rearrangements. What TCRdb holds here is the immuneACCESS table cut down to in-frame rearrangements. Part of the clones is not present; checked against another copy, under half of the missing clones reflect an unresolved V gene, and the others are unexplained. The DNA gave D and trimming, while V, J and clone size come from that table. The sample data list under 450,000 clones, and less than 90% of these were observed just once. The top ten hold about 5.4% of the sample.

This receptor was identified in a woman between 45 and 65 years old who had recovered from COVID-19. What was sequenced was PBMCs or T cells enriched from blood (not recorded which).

For the CDR3, the sequence is CASSKLAFGSNEQFF. The DNA is TGTGCCAGCAGCAAACTAGCGTTCGGGAGCAATGAGCAGTTCTTC. This chain is built from TRBV7-2 and TRBJ2-1; 7 central bases correspond to TRBD2. Ends trimmed: V by 5 bases, J by 6 bases; bases unmatched to a gene: 10. Per the germline V gene, SGHTA is the CDR1 and FQGNSA is the CDR2. The CDR3 holds 15 amino acids from the cysteine to the phenylalanine. Of all the DNA, just the CDR3 is kept, 45 bases in frame from base 1.